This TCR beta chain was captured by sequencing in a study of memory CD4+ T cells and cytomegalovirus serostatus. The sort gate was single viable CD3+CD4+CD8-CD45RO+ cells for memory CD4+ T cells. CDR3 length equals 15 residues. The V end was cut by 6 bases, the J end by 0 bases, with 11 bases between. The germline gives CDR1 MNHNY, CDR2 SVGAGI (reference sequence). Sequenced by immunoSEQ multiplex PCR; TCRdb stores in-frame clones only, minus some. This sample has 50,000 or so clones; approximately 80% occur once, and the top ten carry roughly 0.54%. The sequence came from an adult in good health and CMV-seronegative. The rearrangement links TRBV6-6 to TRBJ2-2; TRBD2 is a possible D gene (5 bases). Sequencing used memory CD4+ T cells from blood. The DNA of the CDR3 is TGTGCCAGCAGGGAGGACCGCTCGAACACCGGGGAGCTGTTTTTT. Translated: CASREDRSNTGELFF.